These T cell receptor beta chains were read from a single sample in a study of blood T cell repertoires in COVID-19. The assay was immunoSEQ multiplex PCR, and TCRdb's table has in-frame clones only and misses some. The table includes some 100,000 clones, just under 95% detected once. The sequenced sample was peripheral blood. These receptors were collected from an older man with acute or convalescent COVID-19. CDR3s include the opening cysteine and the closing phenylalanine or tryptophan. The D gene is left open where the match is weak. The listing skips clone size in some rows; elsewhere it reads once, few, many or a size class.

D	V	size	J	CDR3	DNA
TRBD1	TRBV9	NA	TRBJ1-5	CASSLPSGTGRTYSNQPQHF	TGTGCCAGCAGTTTACCCTCAGGGACAGGGAGAACTTATAGCAATCAGCCCCAGCATTTT
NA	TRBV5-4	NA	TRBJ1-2	CASSFGPRINYGYTF	TGTGCCAGCAGCTTTGGGCCGCGTATTAACTATGGCTACACCTTC
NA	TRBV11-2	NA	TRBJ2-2	CASSLGGRPGELFF	TGTGCCAGCAGCTTAGGTGGGAGACCCGGGGAGCTGTTTTTT
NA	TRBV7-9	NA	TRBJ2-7	CASSFEGSSYEQYF	TGTGCCAGCAGCTTTGAGGGAAGCTCCTACGAGCAGTACTTC
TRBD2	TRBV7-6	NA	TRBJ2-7	CASSLELAGGHEQYF	TGTGCCAGCAGCTTAGAGCTAGCGGGGGGCCACGAGCAGTACTTC
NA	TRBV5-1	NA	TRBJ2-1	CASSLDGRYNEQFF	TGCGCCAGCAGCTTGGATGGCAGGTACAATGAGCAGTTCTTC
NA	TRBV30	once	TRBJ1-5	CAWSVGNRQPQHF	TGTGCCTGGAGTGTCGGTAACCGCCAGCCCCAGCATTTT
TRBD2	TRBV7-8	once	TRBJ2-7	CASSRVRGGSYEQYF	TGTGCCAGCAGCCGAGTACGGGGGGGGAGTTACGAGCAGTACTTC
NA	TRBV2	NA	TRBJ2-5	CASGRSQETQYF	TGTGCCAGCGGGAGGTCCCAAGAGACCCAGTACTTC
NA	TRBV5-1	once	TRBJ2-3	CASSLGQVDADTQYF	TGCGCCAGCAGCTTGGGACAGGTTGACGCAGATACGCAGTATTTT
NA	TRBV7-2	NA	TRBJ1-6	CASSFGGGGNNSPLHF	TGTGCCAGCAGCTTCGGCGGGGGCGGGAATAATTCACCCCTCCACTTT
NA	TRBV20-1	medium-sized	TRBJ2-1	CSARWPNEQFF	TGCAGTGCTAGATGGCCCAATGAGCAGTTCTTC
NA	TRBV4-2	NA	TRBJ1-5	CASSQDLGGRQPQHF	TGTGCCAGCAGCCAAGATCTAGGGGGACGCCAGCCCCAGCATTTT
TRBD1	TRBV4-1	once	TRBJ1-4	CASSPLDRVTNEKLFF	TGCGCCAGCAGTCCGTTGGACAGGGTTACTAATGAAAAACTGTTTTTT
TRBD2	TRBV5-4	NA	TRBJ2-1	CASSLGLAGRNEQFF	TGTGCCAGCAGCTTGGGACTAGCGGGAAGGAATGAGCAGTTCTTC
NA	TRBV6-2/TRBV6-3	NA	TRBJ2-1	CASSSLSTNEQFF	TGTGCCAGCAGTTCCCTGTCTACTAATGAGCAGTTCTTC
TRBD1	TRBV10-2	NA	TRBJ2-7	CASRLDRDHEQYF	TGCGCCAGCAGACTGGACAGGGACCACGAGCAGTACTTC
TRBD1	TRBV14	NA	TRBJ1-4	CASSSPLQGTQVPNEKLFF	TGTGCCAGCAGCTCACCCCTACAGGGGACCCAAGTCCCAAATGAAAAACTGTTTTTT
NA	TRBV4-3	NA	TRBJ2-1	CASSSSVKGYNEQFF	TGCGCCAGCAGCTCTAGCGTAAAGGGGTACAATGAGCAGTTCTTC
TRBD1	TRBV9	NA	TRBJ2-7	CASSGADRVHEQYF	TGTGCCAGCAGCGGGGCGGACAGGGTGCACGAGCAGTACTTC
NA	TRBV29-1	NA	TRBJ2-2	CSVKKGGMDTGELFF	TGCAGCGTGAAGAAGGGGGGGATGGACACCGGGGAGCTGTTTTTT
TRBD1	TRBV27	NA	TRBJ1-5	CASSPRTGSNQPQHF	TGTGCCAGCAGTCCCAGGACAGGCAGCAATCAGCCCCAGCATTTT
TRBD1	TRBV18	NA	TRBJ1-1	CASSPLPGQGDTEAFF	TGTGCCAGCTCCCCTCTGCCGGGACAGGGGGACACTGAAGCTTTCTTT
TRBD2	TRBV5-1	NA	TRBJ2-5	CASSLNPSGGYQETQYF	TGCGCCAGCAGCTTGAACCCTAGCGGGGGGTACCAAGAGACCCAGTACTTC
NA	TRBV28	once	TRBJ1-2	CASSPWGGVISYTF	TGTGCCAGCAGTCCCTGGGGGGGGGTCATAAGCTACACCTTC
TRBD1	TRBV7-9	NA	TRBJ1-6	CASSFGTGINGNNSPLHF	TGTGCCAGCAGCTTCGGGACAGGGATAAACGGCAATAATTCACCCCTCCACTTT
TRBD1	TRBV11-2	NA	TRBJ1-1	CASSLRTGGTEAFF	TGTGCCAGCAGCTTAAGGACAGGGGGCACTGAAGCTTTCTTT
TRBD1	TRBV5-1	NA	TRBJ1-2	CASSFPLGQGNYGYTF	TGCGCCAGCAGTTTTCCCCTGGGACAGGGTAACTATGGCTACACCTTC
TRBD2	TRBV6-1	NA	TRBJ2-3	CASSERDQAGVVDTQYF	TGTGCCAGCAGTGAAAGGGACCAAGCGGGAGTCGTAGATACGCAGTATTTT
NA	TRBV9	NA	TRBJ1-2	CASSVGGSYGYTF	TGTGCCAGCAGCGTAGGAGGGTCCTATGGCTACACCTTC
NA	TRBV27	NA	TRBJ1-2	CASRGGGDYGYTF	TGTGCCAGCAGAGGGGGGGGAGACTATGGCTACACCTTC
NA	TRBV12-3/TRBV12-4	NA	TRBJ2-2	CASSRPGELFF	TGTGCCAGCAGTCGTCCCGGGGAGCTGTTTTTT
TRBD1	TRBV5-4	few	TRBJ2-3	CASSSGGRTDTQYF	TGTGCCAGCAGCTCAGGGGGCCGGACAGATACGCAGTATTTT
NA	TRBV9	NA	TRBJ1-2	CASSVQEAEPYTF	TGTGCCAGCAGCGTCCAGGAGGCCGAACCCTACACCTTC
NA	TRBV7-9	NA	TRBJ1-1	CASSLVEGSSTEAFF	TGTGCCAGCAGCTTAGTAGAAGGTTCTAGCACTGAAGCTTTCTTT
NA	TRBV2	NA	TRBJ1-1	CARGQGPTEAFF	TGTGCCAGAGGTCAGGGCCCCACTGAAGCTTTCTTT
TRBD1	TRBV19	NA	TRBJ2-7	CASSAGTGWYEQYF	TGTGCCAGTAGTGCGGGGACAGGCTGGTACGAGCAGTACTTC
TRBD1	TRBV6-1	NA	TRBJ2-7	CATEGQGNYEQYF	TGTGCCACTGAGGGACAGGGGAATTACGAGCAGTACTTC
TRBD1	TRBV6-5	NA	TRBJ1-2	CASSPSGQGTEGYTF	TGTGCCAGCAGTCCTTCGGGACAGGGGACAGAAGGCTACACCTTC
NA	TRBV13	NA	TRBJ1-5	CASSLREGQPQHF	TGTGCCAGCAGCTTAAGGGAGGGCCAGCCCCAGCATTTT
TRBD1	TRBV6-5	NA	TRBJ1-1	CASSYVQGGNTEAFF	TGTGCCAGCAGTTACGTCCAGGGGGGGAACACTGAAGCTTTCTTT